The rows below give T cell receptor beta chains drawn from one sample of a study of vaccination and CD4 T cells after COVID-19. These TCRs' antigens remain unknown. TCRdb fed the PCR reads into MiXCR, producing one record per CDR3 protein. This sample has more than 20,000 distinct CDR3 sequences, with approximately 30% found just once. This sample comprised CD4+ T cells from blood, cultured in vitro, obtained about 7 months after SARS-CoV-2 vaccination. The receptor set was obtained from a human donor who had recovered from COVID-19. CDR3s include the opening cysteine and the closing phenylalanine or tryptophan. Fields, in order: J gene, clone size, D gene, V gene, CDR3 DNA, CDR3 protein. The D gene is left open where the match is weak. Where a row states a size, it is once, few, many or the class of an expanded clone; other rows omit it.

>TRBJ1-1|.|TRBD1|TRBV11-1
TGTGCCAGCAGCATACAACAGGGGGGGGCTGAAGCTTTCTTT
CASSIQQGGAEAFF
>TRBJ1-1|.|.|TRBV7-8
TGTGCCAGCAGCTTAGCAGAAGTTAACACTGAAGCTTTCTTT
CASSLAEVNTEAFF
>TRBJ1-6|.|TRBD1|TRBV27
TGTGCCAGCAGTTTTAAACCGGGACAGGGGAATTCACCCCTCCACTTT
CASSFKPGQGNSPLHF
>TRBJ1-1|.|TRBD1|TRBV14
TGTGCCAGCAGCCAAGGACGTTACAGGGGCTGGGCTTTCTTT
CASSQGRYRGWAFF
>TRBJ2-7|.|.|TRBV12-3/TRBV12-4
TGTGCCAGCAGTTCCAGGGAGTCCTACGAGCAGTACTTC
CASSSRESYEQYF
>TRBJ1-1|many|.|TRBV20-1
TGCAGTGCTAGAAGGAGGGACACTGAAGCTTTCTTT
CSARRRDTEAFF
>TRBJ2-1|once|TRBD2|TRBV5-4
TGTGCCAGCAGCTTGGGCAGCGGGAGTAATGAGCAGTTCTTC
CASSLGSGSNEQFF
>TRBJ1-2|few|.|TRBV20-1
TGCAGTGCTAGCACGGTTAACTATGGCTACACCTTC
CSASTVNYGYTF
>TRBJ2-3|few|.|TRBV19
TGTGCCAGTAAGGATCCCCAACACACAGATACGCAGTATTTT
CASKDPQHTDTQYF
>TRBJ2-5|few|.|TRBV19
TGTGCCAGTAGGGGTGGCCACGAGACCCAGTACTTC
CASRGGHETQYF
>TRBJ2-5|few|.|TRBV7-8
TGTGCCAGCAGCGGAGGGAGCCAAGAGACCCAGTACTTC
CASSGGSQETQYF
>TRBJ1-2|few|.|TRBV6-1
TGTGCCAGCAGTGAGCGGACAGTGAGTAATTATGGCTACACCTTC
CASSERTVSNYGYTF
>TRBJ1-2|few|TRBD1|TRBV4-1
TGCGCCAGCAGCCGTGGGACAGGGTTTGGAGGCTACACCTTC
CASSRGTGFGGYTF
>TRBJ2-5|few|.|TRBV7-8
TGTGCCAGCAGCGCCCCGGGGCAGACCCAGTACTTC
CASSAPGQTQYF
>TRBJ1-1|.|TRBD1|TRBV11-3
TGTGCCAGCAGCCCGGGGACAGAGAACACTGAAGCTTTCTTT
CASSPGTENTEAFF
>TRBJ1-5|few|TRBD1|TRBV2
TGTGCCAGCACCGACAGGGACAATCAGCCCCAGCATTTT
CASTDRDNQPQHF
>TRBJ2-3|.|TRBD2|TRBV20-1
TGCAGTGTTTCAGGCGGCGCGGCGGGGGGGACAGATACGCAGTATTTT
CSVSGGAAGGTDTQYF
>TRBJ2-3|few|TRBD2|TRBV7-2
TGTGCCAGCAGCATTCCTAGCGGGGGGGGGATTCATACGCAGTATTTT
CASSIPSGGGIHTQYF
>TRBJ1-6|.|.|TRBV6-1
TGTGCCAGCAGTCGCAACAGCGTCGACAATTCACCCCTCCACTTT
CASSRNSVDNSPLHF
>TRBJ1-5|few|.|TRBV7-2
TGTGCCAGCAGCTTAGTGTCAGGCGTTAGGGCCCAGCATTTT
CASSLVSGVRAQHF
>TRBJ2-7|few|TRBD1|TRBV24-1
TGTGCCACCCTTCATCCCGGGACAGGGGCCGACCGCCTGATCTACGAGCAGTACTTC
CATLHPGTGADRLIYEQYF
>TRBJ1-6|few|TRBD1|TRBV20-1
TGCAGTGCTGGACAGGGTGGCTCCTATAATTCACCCCTCCACTTT
CSAGQGGSYNSPLHF
>TRBJ1-1|once|.|TRBV5-1
TGCGCCAGCAGCCCGGGTCTGTTGGGGCGTGACGCTGAAGCTTTCTTT
CASSPGLLGRDAEAFF
>TRBJ1-1|.|.|TRBV15
TGTGCCACCAGCAGAGATCGGGTCGGGGAGGGGGTGAACACTGAAGCTTTCTTT
CATSRDRVGEGVNTEAFF
>TRBJ2-5|.|.|TRBV20-1
TGCAGTGCTAGATCCACCGGTCCGGGAGAGACCCAGTACTTC
CSARSTGPGETQYF
>TRBJ2-1|.|TRBD2|TRBV4-2
TGTGCCAGCAGCCAAATTAGCGGGAGGGCCTACAATGAGCAGTTCTTC
CASSQISGRAYNEQFF
>TRBJ1-2|.|.|TRBV4-1
TGCGCCAGCAGCCAAGACGTCAGGGGTGAACATGGCTACACCTTC
CASSQDVRGEHGYTF
>TRBJ1-5|.|.|TRBV2
TGTGCCAGCAGGAGCGGTTTAAGGTTGCCCCAGCATTTT
CASRSGLRLPQHF
>TRBJ2-6|.|.|TRBV11-2
TGTGCCAGCAGCTTTCAATCCGGGGCCAACGTCCTGACTTTC
CASSFQSGANVLTF
>TRBJ2-7|.|TRBD2|TRBV2
TGTGCCAGCAGTGTAAGGACGGGGGGTCGGGAGCAGTACTTC
CASSVRTGGREQYF
>TRBJ1-1|.|.|TRBV5-1
TGCGCCAGCAGCTTGGATTGGAGTACTGAAGCTTTCTTT
CASSLDWSTEAFF
>TRBJ2-1|few|.|TRBV7-2
TGTGCCAGCAGCTTTTCTGTGGGTGAGCAGTTCTTC
CASSFSVGEQFF
>TRBJ2-1|few|TRBD2|TRBV6-1
TGTGCCAGCAGTGGTTGGGACTACCGAAATGAGCAGTTCTTC
CASSGWDYRNEQFF
>TRBJ1-1|few|TRBD1|TRBV20-1
TGCAGTGCTAGACACAGGGGGCGGACTGAAGCTTTCTTT
CSARHRGRTEAFF
>TRBJ1-6|.|.|TRBV2
TGTGCCGGCCAAGGGGCTAATTCACCCCTCCACTTT
CAGQGANSPLHF
>TRBJ2-5|few|.|TRBV7-9
TGTGCCAGCAGCCCGAGGACGGTACGCCAAGAGACCCAGTACTTC
CASSPRTVRQETQYF
>TRBJ2-7|few|.|TRBV6-2/TRBV6-3
TGTGCCAGCAGGCAAGACAGTTACGAGCAGTACTTC
CASRQDSYEQYF
>TRBJ2-5|once|.|TRBV30
TGTGCCTGGAGTGGAGGTTCGCGAGGTGAGACCCAGTACTTC
CAWSGGSRGETQYF
>TRBJ1-2|few|.|TRBV18
TGTGCCAGCTCACCGGCAGGGGCACGCTATGGCTACACCTTC
CASSPAGARYGYTF
>TRBJ2-3|.|.|TRBV7-9
TGTGCCAGCAGCCGCCGACGGACAGGGAGGGCTGCAGATACGCAGTATTTT
CASSRRRTGRAADTQYF
>TRBJ1-2|.|.|TRBV11-2
TGTGCCAGCAGCTTCGGGACCGGAAGATCTACTAACTATGGCTACACCTTC
CASSFGTGRSTNYGYTF
>TRBJ1-2|few|.|TRBV6-1
TGTGCCAGCAGTCCAGCGGGGGGCTGGGGCTACACCTTC
CASSPAGGWGYTF
>TRBJ1-1|.|.|TRBV27
TGTGCCAGCAGTGAAATTGAAGCTTTCTTT
CASSEIEAFF
>TRBJ2-5|few|.|TRBV7-9
TGTGCCAGCAGCAAGAATTGGGGAGCTACACAAGAGACCCAGTACTTC
CASSKNWGATQETQYF
>TRBJ1-1|.|.|TRBV2
TGTGCCAGCAGTGAGCGTGGCGAAGCTTTCTTT
CASSERGEAFF
>TRBJ2-3|once|.|TRBV5-1
TGCGCCAGCAGCTTTGGGCAACACTCCACAGATACGCAGTATTTT
CASSFGQHSTDTQYF
>TRBJ1-2|few|TRBD1|TRBV19
TGTGCCAGTAGTCCACAGGGGGCGTATGGCTACACCTTC
CASSPQGAYGYTF
>TRBJ2-5|few|TRBD1|TRBV5-6
TGTGCCAGCACCCAACTGGACAGGACCCAAGAGACCCAGTACTTC
CASTQLDRTQETQYF
>TRBJ2-2|.|.|TRBV20-1
TGCAGTGCCACCCGGGGAGGAGCTCGTCCCGGGGAGCTGTTTTTT
CSATRGGARPGELFF
>TRBJ2-1|.|TRBD2|TRBV20-1
TGCAGTGCTAGTACTAGCGGGGGGGCAATTTACAATGAGCAGTTCTTC
CSASTSGGAIYNEQFF
>TRBJ1-1|.|.|TRBV20-1
TGCAGTGGATTACAGAAGAACACTGAAGCTTTCTTT
CSGLQKNTEAFF
>TRBJ1-4|.|TRBD1|TRBV24-1
TGTGCCACCAGTGATCCAGGGGGAGAGAATGAAAAACTGTTTTTT
CATSDPGGENEKLFF
>TRBJ2-5|medium-sized|.|TRBV7-3
TGTGCCAGCAGCTTCAGAGGAGAGACCCAGTACTTC
CASSFRGETQYF